This T cell receptor beta chain was found in a study of T-cell memory formation after mild COVID-19. At the level of the study: Each donor largely had its own TCR clusters.

To note about this clonotype: What it binds is unknown.

Germline CDR1 SGHRS, CDR2 YFSETQ. Unmatched junction bases numbered 9, after V lost 4 bases and J lost 5 bases. The CDR3 consists of 14 residues. One entry per CDR3 protein, called by TCRdb with MiXCR from the 5' RACE reads. The sample holds about 340,000 distinct CDR3 sequences, about a sixth seen once. Whole-study findings and limits: SARS-CoV-2 specificity was not confirmed for second-wave clones peaking on day 37. The study found contracting CD4+ clones mainly in CM and EM and contracting CD8+ clones in EMRA. Cross-reactive memory apparently joined, as some responding clones appeared in pre-infection memory.

The origin of this receptor is a young man who had mild COVID-19 (a few samples of this study predate the infection). Cell type and time point are not known. Sequencing was performed on PBMCs or a T cell subset sorted from them (not recorded which). The chain links TRBV5-1 to TRBJ2-7; 7 bases line up with TRBD1. In DNA form, the CDR3 reads TGCGCCAGCAGCAGATACAGGGGTAACAACGAGCAGTACTTC. It translates to CASSRYRGNNEQYF.